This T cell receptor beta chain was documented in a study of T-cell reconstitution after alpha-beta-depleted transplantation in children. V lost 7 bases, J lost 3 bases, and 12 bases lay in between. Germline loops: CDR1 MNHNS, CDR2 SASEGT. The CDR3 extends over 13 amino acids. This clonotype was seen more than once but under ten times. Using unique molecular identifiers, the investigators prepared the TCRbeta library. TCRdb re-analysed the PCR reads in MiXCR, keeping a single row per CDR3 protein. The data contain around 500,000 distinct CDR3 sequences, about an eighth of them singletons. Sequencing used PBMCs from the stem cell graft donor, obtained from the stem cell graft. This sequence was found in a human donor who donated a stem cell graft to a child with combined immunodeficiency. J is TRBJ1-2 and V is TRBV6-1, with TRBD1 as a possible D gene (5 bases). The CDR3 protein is CASTTVTYYGYTF. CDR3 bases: TGTGCCAGCACGACAGTTACATACTATGGCTACACCTTC.